Sequencing of this T cell receptor (beta chain) was carried out in a study of blood T cell repertoires in COVID-19. The germline gives CDR1 SGHAT, CDR2 FQNNGV. V shed 5 bases, J shed 2 bases, and the junction held 10 bases outside the gene matches. The CDR3 extends over 16 amino acids. Here immunoSEQ multiplex PCR was the method, and the copy in TCRdb shows in-frame clones only, minus some. The sample has about 270,000 clones, about 83% seen once; the top ten hold 5% to 6%. Sequencing was carried out using peripheral blood. The receptor comes from a woman of 80 years or more with COVID-19, enrolled during active disease. V is TRBV11-2 and J is TRBJ2-7; 9 bases align to TRBD1. The CDR3 is CASSRTGEVGAYEQYF. In DNA form, the CDR3 reads TGTGCCAGCAGCAGGACAGGGGAGGTTGGGGCCTACGAGCAGTACTTC.